These 27 T cell receptor beta chains originate from one sample sequenced in a study of blood T cell repertoires in COVID-19. Profiled with immunoSEQ multiplex PCR; TCRdb holds only in-frame clones, not every one. The sample holds 55,000 to 65,000 clones; around 80% are singletons and the top ten take about 3.3%. Sample: peripheral blood. These receptors all come from a man in his fifties or sixties with acute or convalescent COVID-19.

The chain employs TRBV4-2 and TRBJ1-5; D possibly corresponds to TRBD1 (6 bases). Germline CDR1 LGHNA, CDR2 YNFKEQ. The CDR3 spans 15 residues. With 5 bases removed from V and 9 bases from J, the gap between germline ends came to 20 bases. CDR3 coding DNA: TGTGCCAGCAGCGAAGCACAGGGAACGGGGGGGCCCCAGCATTTT. It yields the protein CASSEAQGTGGPQHF.

The genes are TRBV2 and TRBJ1-4; 10 nucleotides agree with TRBD1. V was pared by 4 bases and J by 6 bases, with 8 bases of the junction left unmatched. Germline CDR1 is SNHLY and CDR2 is FYNNEI. This CDR3 comprises 16 residues. This CDR3 reads CASSVFGTGEHEKLFF. As DNA, the CDR3 is TGTGCCAGCAGTGTATTCGGGACAGGGGAGCATGAAAAACTGTTTTTT. Drawing the rest from reference TRBV2 and TRBJ1-4, the complete variable domain is EPEVTQTPSHQVTQMGQEVILRCVPISNHLYFYWYRQILGQKVEFLVSFYNNEISEKSEIFDDQFSVERPDGSNFTLKIRSTKLEDSAMYFCASSVFGTGEHEKLFFGSGTQLSVL.

This clone has just a few counts. The chain is built from TRBV2 and TRBJ1-1, with 7 bases lining up with TRBD1. This CDR3 is built from 15 residues. The V segment lost 3 bases and the J segment 3 bases; nucleotides outside the gene matches: 7. The V gene's germline CDR1 is SNHLY and CDR2 FYNNEI. This chain's CDR3 is CASSESQGTYTEAFF. The CDR3 coding sequence is TGTGCCAGCAGTGAGTCACAGGGGACTTACACTGAAGCTTTCTTT.

The chain uses TRBV7-9 and TRBJ1-2; 7 positions match TRBD1. After removal of 6 bases from V and 1 base from J, the junction contained 2 bases not matched to a gene. Per germline, CDR1 SEHNR and CDR2 FQNEAQ (reference sequence). The CDR3 totals 13 residues. The CDR3 DNA is TGTGCCAGCAGGGGGACAGTTAACTATGGCTACACCTTC. This codes for CASRGTVNYGYTF.

The rearrangement uses TRBV27 and TRBJ1-1; D ambiguous. Germline V gene data show CDR1 as MNHEY and CDR2 as SMNVEV (reference sequence). Trimming shortened V by 3 bases and J by 1 base, and 9 bases separated the two germline ends. This CDR3 spans 14 amino acids. CDR3 sequence reads: CASSFNGENTEAFF. The CDR3 bases are TGTGCCAGCAGTTTTAACGGAGAGAACACTGAAGCTTTCTTT.

This chain joins TRBV27 and TRBJ1-1; D call uncertain. The germline V gene encodes CDR1 MNHEY and CDR2 SMNVEV (reference sequence). The CDR3 has 15 amino acids. The V and J ends lost 5 bases and 4 bases respectively, with 17 bases between them. Here the CDR3 reads CASSLGYYGRTEAFF. CDR3 sequence (DNA): TGTGCCAGCAGTCTTGGGTACTACGGCCGCACTGAAGCTTTCTTT.

This chain links TRBV6-1 with TRBJ1-5; D call uncertain. Germline V gives CDR1 MNHNS, CDR2 SASEGT. Between the trimmed V and J ends, which lost 4 bases and 3 bases, there was a span of 10 bases. The CDR3 length is 14 residues. CDR3 protein: CASSGAGPNQPQHF. As DNA, the CDR3 is TGTGCCAGCAGTGGAGCGGGCCCCAATCAGCCCCAGCATTTT.

Here the CDR3 DNA reads TGTGCCAGCTCACCAGGACAGGGAAAGGATCAGCCCCAGCATTTT. This encodes CASSPGQGKDQPQHF. V usage is TRBV18 and J usage is TRBJ1-5, with TRBD1 matching 8 bases. CDR1 and CDR2 from the germline V gene are KGHSH and LQKENI. The CDR3 spans 15 residues. V shed 2 bases, J shed 5 bases, and the junction held 5 bases outside the gene matches.

The chain recombines TRBV7-9 with TRBJ1-6; no clear D gene. Germline CDR1 is SEHNR and CDR2 is FQNEAQ (reference sequence). The CDR3 totals 13 residues. Trimming pared 7 bases from V and 8 bases from J, leaving 12 bases between. CDR3 amino acids: CASTETDHSPLHF. CDR3 DNA: TGTGCCAGCACGGAGACTGATCATTCACCCCTCCACTTT.

This clone was counted a single time. This chain joins TRBV7-8 and TRBJ2-3; D unresolved. Germline CDR1 reads SGHVS; CDR2 reads FQNEAQ. V lost 1 base, J lost 2 bases, and 13 bases lay in between. The CDR3 is 16 residues long. The CDR3 is CASSLGAPLYTDTQYF. In nucleotides, the CDR3 is TGTGCCAGCAGCTTAGGGGCCCCCCTTTACACAGATACGCAGTATTTT.

This clone appeared many times. This chain joins TRBV15 and TRBJ2-1; a possible D gene is TRBD2 (5 bases). The germline V gene has CDR1 LNHNV and CDR2 YYDKDF (reference sequence). V lost 0 bases and J 6 bases, leaving 15 bases between the germline ends. The CDR3 spans 16 residues. The chain's CDR3 is CATSRDGRAVGNEQFF. DNA for the CDR3: TGTGCCACCAGCAGAGATGGGCGGGCGGTGGGCAATGAGCAGTTCTTC.

The genes are TRBV19 and TRBJ1-2; D ambiguous. This CDR3 is built from 14 residues. Per germline, CDR1 LNHDA and CDR2 SQIVND (reference sequence). Trimming cost V 0 bases and J 8 bases, with 13 bases left between them. The CDR3: CASSIETGGRGYTF. The CDR3 DNA sequence: TGTGCCAGTAGTATAGAGACGGGTGGCAGAGGCTACACCTTC.

This clone was picked up a small number of times. Here the CDR3 reads CATSGARGGTYNEQFF. CDR3 coding DNA: TGTGCCACCAGTGGCGCGAGGGGGGGAACTTACAATGAGCAGTTCTTC. This chain links TRBV24-1 with TRBJ2-1; D might be TRBD2 (7 bases). Trimming removed 5 bases at V and 4 bases at J, with 17 bases between. The CDR3 length is 16 residues. Germline V CDR1 and CDR2: KGHDR, SFDVKD.

The table lists this clone with a few counts. The chain couples TRBV19 to TRBJ1-3, with 7 bases matching TRBD1. CDR1 is LNHDA and CDR2 is SQIVND in the germline V gene (reference sequence). V trimming: 2 bases; J trimming: 0 bases; junction bases outside the gene matches: 1. The CDR3 loop spans 15 amino acids. DNA for the CDR3: TGTGCCAGTAGTATAACAGGGGCCTCTGGAAACACCATATATTTT. As protein: CASSITGASGNTIYF.

The chain couples TRBV10-3 to TRBJ2-7; no clear D gene. CDR3 size: 14 residues. In germline, CDR1 is ENHRY, CDR2 SYGVKD. Trimming left V 3 bases short and J 3 bases short, with 12 bases between. The CDR3 loop is CAISDAVVVYEQYF. DNA of the CDR3: TGTGCCATCAGTGATGCTGTAGTTGTCTACGAGCAGTACTTC.

This rearrangement joins TRBV2 to TRBJ1-2; 7 positions match TRBD1. Trimming cost V 8 bases and J 2 bases; bases outside gene matches: 5. In germline, CDR1 is SNHLY, CDR2 FYNNEI. The CDR3 spans 13 residues. The CDR3 loop is CASVPDRNYGYTF. The CDR3 nucleotides read TGTGCCAGCGTTCCGGACAGGAACTATGGCTACACCTTC. The complete variable domain, with remaining parts taken from reference TRBV2 and TRBJ1-2, reads EPEVTQTPSHQVTQMGQEVILRCVPISNHLYFYWYRQILGQKVEFLVSFYNNEISEKSEIFDDQFSVERPDGSNFTLKIRSTKLEDSAMYFCASVPDRNYGYTFGSGTRLTVV.

The genes are TRBV6-5 and TRBJ1-5, with 10 bases fitting TRBD1. In germline, CDR1 is MNHEY, CDR2 SVGAGI. There are 15 residues in the CDR3. The junction had 6 bases not matched to a gene; V was cut back by 4 bases and J by 6 bases. CDR3 nucleotides: TGTGCCAGCAGTTTCGCCGGGACAGGGGTTCAGCCCCAGCATTTT. Amino acids: CASSFAGTGVQPQHF.

The chain has TRBV7-9 and TRBJ1-1; D is unclear. Germline CDR1 reads SEHNR; CDR2 reads FQNEAQ (reference sequence). CDR3 length equals 12 residues. V lost 5 bases to trimming and J lost 1 base, with 5 bases between them. The DNA for the CDR3 is TGTGCCAGCAGCCGACAGAACACTGAAGCTTTCTTT. Amino acids: CASSRQNTEAFF.

The rearrangement links TRBV9 to TRBJ2-2; a possible D gene is TRBD2 (5 bases). This CDR3 comprises 15 residues. The germline V gene encodes CDR1 SGDLS and CDR2 YYNGEE. The V and J ends lost 2 bases and 7 bases respectively, with 15 bases between them. CDR3 region: CASSVRPISGGELFF. In DNA form, the CDR3 reads TGTGCCAGCAGCGTGAGGCCCATAAGCGGCGGGGAGCTGTTTTTT.

By share, this clone counts as medium-sized. CDR3 DNA: TGCGCCAGCAGAGACCGGGACAGGGGCCCTGAGCAGTACTTC. Encoded protein: CASRDRDRGPEQYF. This chain joins TRBV5-1 and TRBJ2-7; 10 nucleotides align to TRBD1. Germline V CDR1 and CDR2: SGHRS, YFSETQ. The V segment lost 5 bases and the J segment 7 bases; nucleotides outside the gene matches: 9. The CDR3 contains 14 residues.

This clone was recorded a few times. The V call is TRBV3-1 (or the pseudogene TRBV3-2), the J call TRBJ1-6, with D uncertain. Trimming removed 4 bases at V and 7 bases at J, with 11 bases between. Germline V gene sequence: CDR1 LGHDT, CDR2 YNNKEL (reference sequence). The CDR3 totals 14 residues. The CDR3 region is CASSLNGENSPLHF. The CDR3 DNA sequence: TGTGCCAGCAGCCTTAACGGGGAAAATTCACCCCTCCACTTT.

In DNA form, the CDR3 reads TGTGCCACCAGCAGAGGACAGGGACGGGATGAGCAGTTCTTC. Residues: CATSRGQGRDEQFF. The rearrangement links TRBV15 to TRBJ2-1; TRBD1 matches at 7 bases. The length of the CDR3 is 14 residues. Trimming cost V 1 base and J 8 bases; bases outside gene matches: 5. From germline, CDR1 is LNHNV and CDR2 YYDKDF (reference sequence).

The chain recombines TRBV5-6 with TRBJ2-1; 7 nucleotides line up with TRBD1. The V gene end was trimmed by 0 bases and the J gene end by 5 bases; junction bases not matched to a gene: 5. Per germline, CDR1 SGHDT and CDR2 YYEEEE. CDR3 length equals 15 residues. CDR3 loop: CASSLVQGRHNEQFF. CDR3 nucleotides: TGTGCCAGCAGCTTGGTACAGGGGAGACACAATGAGCAGTTCTTC.

CDR3 sequence: CASSLGLAGGTSEQFF. Written as DNA, the CDR3 is TGTGCCAGCAGCTTGGGACTAGCGGGAGGGACGAGTGAGCAGTTCTTC. The rearrangement joins TRBV9 to TRBJ2-1, with 16 nucleotides matching TRBD2. CDR3 length: 16 amino acids. Germline trimming cut 4 bases from V and 9 bases from J; bases unmatched to any gene: 7. Germline CDR1 is SGDLS and CDR2 is YYNGEE. The whole variable domain, filled in from reference TRBV9 and TRBJ2-1, reads DSGVTQTPKHLITATGQRVTLRCSPRSGDLSVYWYQQSLDQGLQFLIQYYNGEERAKGNILERFSAQQFPDLHSELNLSSLELGDSALYFCASSLGLAGGTSEQFFGPGTRLTVL.

The chain joins TRBV5-1 to TRBJ2-2, with D possibly being TRBD1 (6 bases). The germline CDR1 and CDR2 sequences are SGHRS and YFSETQ. V lost 3 bases to trimming and J lost 6 bases, with 12 bases between them. The CDR3 extends over 14 amino acids. The CDR3 sequence: CASSSGTNAGELFF. CDR3 DNA sequence: TGCGCCAGCAGCTCCGGGACAAATGCCGGGGAGCTGTTTTTT. The full variable domain, with the rest looked up from reference TRBV5-1 and TRBJ2-2, is KAGVTQTPRYLIKTRGQQVTLSCSPISGHRSVSWYQQTPGQGLQFLFEYFSETQRNKGNFPGRFSGRQFSNSRSEMNVSTLELGDSALYLCASSSGTNAGELFFGEGSRLTVL.

The chain uses TRBV6-4 and TRBJ1-5; the D is unclear. Germline assignment: CDR1 MRHNA and CDR2 SNTAGT. V gave up 4 bases and J gave up 2 bases, with 9 bases separating them. The CDR3 covers 14 residues. The CDR3 region has the DNA TGTGCCAGCAGTGTTCCAGCGGGCAATCAGCCCCAGCATTTT. Residues: CASSVPAGNQPQHF.

This chain joins TRBV7-9 and TRBJ2-3, with 7 bases lining up with TRBD2. Germline V gene lookup returns CDR1 SEHNR and CDR2 FQNEAQ (reference sequence). Unmatched junction bases numbered 8, after V lost 3 bases and J lost 2 bases. The CDR3 is 16 amino acids. The CDR3 loop reads CASSFYSGRPTDTQYF. For the CDR3, the DNA is TGTGCCAGCAGCTTCTATAGCGGGCGGCCCACAGATACGCAGTATTTT.